This TCR beta chain was recovered during a study of post-analysis software for immune sequencing data (dated by TCRdb to about 2015). For the wider study: The recorded disease courses included relapsing-remitting, secondary progressive and progressive-relapsing multiple sclerosis, and some patients had no subtype annotation. Patient repertoires were compared against roughly 10 previously published healthy control repertoires from donors aged about 6 to 26 years. A subset of samples was prepared in parallel using single-end sample barcoding, then pooled and co-amplified after Illumina adapter ligation.

Taken with the paper, the label for time point translates to: second blood draw from one MS patient after hematopoietic stem cell transplantation. TCR beta repertoires were profiled from peripheral blood of 13 young patients with multiple sclerosis to demonstrate the VDJtools post-analysis software. Multiple sclerosis patients were children and adolescents aged about 6 to 15 years. Points the paper makes about the study in general: Significantly lower normalized Chao1 diversity was found in multiple sclerosis patients than in controls, suggesting substantial peripheral T-cell clonal expansion. The multiple sclerosis patient group was slightly younger than the control group. When samples were clustered directly using the F measure, samples prepared in the same batch co-clustered strongly, which prompted a batch-effect correction. Patients showed significantly higher frequencies than controls for 4 or 5 TRBV segments, among them TRBV5-6, TRBV5-1 and TRBV20-1.

The CDR1 and CDR2 encoded by the germline V gene (reference sequence) are DFQATT and SNEGSKA. At the junction V is shortened by 0 bases and J by 0 bases, with 19 bases in between. The CDR3, cysteine through phenylalanine, is 18 amino acids long. The sequence is cut down to CDR3 DNA, 54 bases in frame from base 1. The library was obtained by PCR. TCRdb names Illumina HiSeq 2500 as the instrument used. To reduce PCR and sequencing biases, unique molecular identifiers were built into the TCR beta cDNA libraries. Roughly 0.5 million cDNA molecules were obtained per 1 to 10 million input T cells, so each molecule approximated one T cell. Patient libraries were prepared and sequenced with the same protocol used for the earlier healthy control dataset. Within a given batch, samples were prepared together, multiplexed and sequenced on the same HiSeq lane. Per the authors' processing: Raw barcoded reads were processed with MIGEC, discarding single-read molecular identifier groups before consensus assembly and CDR3 extraction. Clonotype tables were post-analysed with VDJtools, and diversity was normalized by down-sampling all datasets to the smallest sample size. In repertoire overlap clustering, CDR3 amino acid sequences, but not nucleotide sequences, were matched to correct batch-related cross-sample contamination. TCRdb ran its own pipeline on the public reads, namely fastp trimming at Q25 and MiXCR clone calling, and kept in-frame beta chains. Rows are combined by CDR3 protein, so each entry shows the most common genes and DNA. Here the V and J calls rest on TCRdb's processing, not on the authors' analysis. This sample gives 150,000 to 200,000 distinct CDR3 sequences in total; 36% of them show up just once. The ten largest clones capture over 25% of the sample.

This clonotype was counted only a few times. The target of this receptor is not known. There are no base qualities to consult, and no much larger clone falls within one base. This sequence uses TRBV20-1 and TRBJ2-3; the D gene is perhaps TRBD2, from 6 matching bases. Sample: blood, taken after autologous hematopoietic stem cell transplantation. The clonotype comes from a girl aged 10 to 17 with multiple sclerosis. Donor details come from another sample of the same person, matched by shared clones. The nucleotide sequence is TGCAGTGCTAGAGACTGTAATCATAGCGGAACTAGCACAGATACGCAGTATTTT. It specifies CSARDCNHSGTSTDTQYF.